A selection of T cell receptor beta chains follows, all from one sample in a study of cytomegalovirus exposure and HLA in healthy donors. Assay used: immunoSEQ multiplex PCR; TCRdb lists only in-frame clones, some missing. The sample lists about 310,000 clones, approximately 88% seen once, with around 0.88% in the top ten. The sample consisted of PBMCs. The receptors come from a man in his thirties or forties in good health and CMV-seronegative. Both conserved end residues are part of each CDR3. The D gene is left open where the match is weak. The size entry is marked missing in some rows and otherwise reads once, few, many or a size class.

clone_size	v_call	j_call	d_call	cdr3_nt	cdr3_aa
-	TRBV4-3	TRBJ1-1	TRBD1	TGCGCCAGCAGCCAAGGGGACAGGAGGAACACTGAAGCTTTCTTT	CASSQGDRRNTEAFF
-	TRBV10-2	TRBJ2-7	TRBD2	TGCGCCAGCAGGCGGTCAGCGGGGTTCGGCGAGCAGTACTTC	CASRRSAGFGEQYF
-	TRBV4-2	TRBJ1-5	TRBD1	TGTGCCAGCAGCCAAGATCTACGAGGGGGCCTTGGCAATCAGCCCCAGCATTTT	CASSQDLRGGLGNQPQHF
-	TRBV5-5	TRBJ2-3	TRBD2	TGTGCCAGCAGTCCACTAGCGGCTAGCACAGATACGCAGTATTTT	CASSPLAASTDTQYF
many	TRBV6-5	TRBJ2-5	TRBD2	TGTGCCAGCGGTTACTATCTAGCGGGGATCGGGGAGACCCAGTACTTC	CASGYYLAGIGETQYF
-	TRBV6-4	TRBJ1-6	-	TGTGCCAGCAGACAGGGAAATTCACCCCTCCACTTT	CASRQGNSPLHF
-	TRBV5-1	TRBJ1-1	-	TGCGCCAGCAGTTTGGCAGGGGATGGGAACACTGAAGCTTTCTTT	CASSLAGDGNTEAFF
-	TRBV6-5	TRBJ2-5	-	TGTGCCAGCAGCGCGGAAAGGATGACCCAGTACTTC	CASSAERMTQYF
-	TRBV6-5	TRBJ1-5	TRBD1	TGTGCCAGCAGTTACCCAGGACAGGGCGCTCAGCCCCAGCATTTT	CASSYPGQGAQPQHF
-	TRBV5-4	TRBJ2-7	TRBD2	TGTGCCAGCAGCGGCGGAACTAGCGGGGGGTACGAGCAGTACTTC	CASSGGTSGGYEQYF
-	TRBV15	TRBJ2-5	-	TGTGCCACCAGCAGGGAGGGGGGGGGTCAAGAGACCCAGTACTTC	CATSREGGGQETQYF
-	TRBV11-2	TRBJ1-5	-	TGTGCCAGCAGCTTAGGGGGATGGGGCGATCAGCCCCAGCATTTT	CASSLGGWGDQPQHF
-	TRBV7-6	TRBJ1-5	-	TGTGCCAGCAGTCTCGGAGAACCCAATCAGCCCCAGCATTTT	CASSLGEPNQPQHF
-	TRBV5-1	TRBJ1-4	TRBD1	TGCGCCAGCAGCTTAACAGGGGCTCCTGAAAAACTGTTTTTT	CASSLTGAPEKLFF
-	TRBV5-6	TRBJ2-7	-	TGTGCCAGCAGCTCCAACTACGAGCAGTACTTC	CASSSNYEQYF
-	TRBV19	TRBJ2-7	TRBD1	TGTGCCAGTGCCAACCGGGACAGAACCTACGAGCAGTACTTC	CASANRDRTYEQYF
-	TRBV29-1	TRBJ2-5	-	TGCAGCGTTGAGGTCGGGACATTCCAAGAGACCCAGTACTTC	CSVEVGTFQETQYF
-	TRBV6-9	TRBJ2-7	TRBD2	TGTGCCAGCAGTTACCCCCGGCTAGCGGAGGACGAGCAGTACTTC	CASSYPRLAEDEQYF
-	TRBV7-9	TRBJ1-6	-	TGTGCCAGCAGCATACGGGACTACGGATCACCCCTCCACTTT	CASSIRDYGSPLHF
-	TRBV7-2	TRBJ2-3	-	TGTGCCAGCAGCTCCTCTAGAGCCCGCGATACGCAAGAGTATTTT	CASSSSRARDTQEYF
-	TRBV7-9	TRBJ1-1	-	TGTGCCAGCAGCTTATGGTCTGGCAGGGTGAACACTGAAGCTTTCTTT	CASSLWSGRVNTEAFF
few	TRBV9	TRBJ1-2	-	TGTGCCAGCAGCGTAGTTAAAGGACAGACGTCTAATGGCTACACCTTC	CASSVVKGQTSNGYTF
once	TRBV2	TRBJ1-4	-	TGTGCCAGCAAAATACAGGGTTTGGCTAATGAAAAACTGTTTTTT	CASKIQGLANEKLFF
few	TRBV25-1	TRBJ1-2	TRBD1	TGTGCCAGCAGGGAGGGGGCTTGGGGCTACACCTTC	CASREGAWGYTF
once	TRBV27	TRBJ1-5	-	TGTGCCAGCAGTTTAAACAGGGCGAATCAGCCCCAGCATTTT	CASSLNRANQPQHF
-	TRBV15	TRBJ2-3	TRBD2	TGTGCCACCAGCAAGTTATCCGGGAGGAGAGATACGCAGTATTTT	CATSKLSGRRDTQYF
-	TRBV19	TRBJ2-7	-	TGTGCCAGTAGCAACAGGGTAGGAGCCTACGAGCAGTACTTC	CASSNRVGAYEQYF
once	TRBV2	TRBJ2-7	TRBD1	TGTGCCAGCTGTTCCGACAGGGTGAGCTCCTACGAGCAGTACTTC	CASCSDRVSSYEQYF
-	TRBV5-1	TRBJ1-6	TRBD1	TGCGCCAGCAGCCCCACGGGGACAGCCAATTCACCCCTCCACTTT	CASSPTGTANSPLHF
-	TRBV29-1	TRBJ2-1	-	TGCAGCGTTGATGGGGCGTACAATGAGCAGTTCTTC	CSVDGAYNEQFF
-	TRBV4-3	TRBJ2-5	TRBD2	TGCGCCAGCAGCCAAGTACTAGCGGGGGACAAAGAGACCCAGTACTTC	CASSQVLAGDKETQYF
-	TRBV6-6	TRBJ1-5	-	TGTGCCAGCAGCCTCAATCAGGGAGGTCAGCCCCAGCATTTT	CASSLNQGGQPQHF
-	TRBV5-1	TRBJ1-2	-	TGCGCCAGCAGCCTAACTGCTAACTATGGCTACACCTTC	CASSLTANYGYTF
many	TRBV2	TRBJ1-1	-	TGTGCCAGCGGGATTGGGGCCGTAGAAGCTTTCTTT	CASGIGAVEAFF
-	TRBV6-5	TRBJ1-2	TRBD1	TGTGCCAGCAGGCCTACCGGGACAGTTTATGGCTACACCTTC	CASRPTGTVYGYTF
-	TRBV7-9	TRBJ1-4	TRBD1	TGTGCCAGCAGCCTCTACGGCGGGACAGGGAATGAAAAACTGTTTTTT	CASSLYGGTGNEKLFF
-	TRBV27	TRBJ2-7	TRBD1	TGTGCCAGCAGTTTAACGTGGGACAGAGCCTACGAGCAGTACTTC	CASSLTWDRAYEQYF
-	TRBV4-1	TRBJ2-3	TRBD1	TGCGCCAGCAGCCAACTCAGACAGGGCTCAGATACGCAGTATTTT	CASSQLRQGSDTQYF
-	TRBV4-1	TRBJ2-3	-	TGCGCCAGCAGCCGAGTTCTAGCTTCCACAGATACGCAGTATTTT	CASSRVLASTDTQYF
-	TRBV1	TRBJ2-1	-	TGCACCAGCAGCCAAGATCGTGGGAGCGGGGGTAACAATGAGCAGTTCTTC	CTSSQDRGSGGNNEQFF
-	TRBV13	TRBJ2-3	TRBD1	TGTGCCAGCAGCCGTCAAGACAGGGTGGGCACAGATACGCAGTATTTT	CASSRQDRVGTDTQYF
-	TRBV7-9	TRBJ2-1	TRBD1	TGTGCCAGCAGCTTATCGGTTGGGACAGGGAACAATGAGCAGTTCTTC	CASSLSVGTGNNEQFF
-	TRBV7-2	TRBJ2-2	-	TGTGCCAGCAGCTTAGGTCCGGGATCCCAAATGGAGCTGTTTTTT	CASSLGPGSQMELFF
-	TRBV7-2	TRBJ2-4	TRBD2	TGTGCCAGCAGCGTCGGACTAGCGGGGGCAAGGGGCATTCAGTACTTC	CASSVGLAGARGIQYF
once	TRBV10-3	TRBJ1-2	-	TGTGCCATCAGTTCAGGGAACGACTATGGCTACACCTTC	CAISSGNDYGYTF
-	TRBV25-1	TRBJ2-1	-	TGTGCCAGCGGGAGACTACACGAGCAGTTCTTC	CASGRLHEQFF
-	TRBV7-2	TRBJ1-5	-	TGTGCCAGCAGCTTACCGTTCGTCCAGCCCCAGCATTTT	CASSLPFVQPQHF
-	TRBV2	TRBJ1-1	TRBD1	TGTGCCAGCAGTGAGAGACAGGGGATGAACACTGAAGCTTTCTTT	CASSERQGMNTEAFF
-	TRBV5-1	TRBJ2-5	-	TGCGCCAGTAATCAGGGGGGTGGAGAGACCCAGTACTTC	CASNQGGGETQYF
once	TRBV5-6	TRBJ1-1	TRBD1	TGTGCCAGCAGCGAAACCGGGACAGGAAAACCAGCTTTCTTT	CASSETGTGKPAFF
few	TRBV19	TRBJ1-5	-	TGTGCCAGTAGAAAAACAGGGTACAATCAGCCCCAGCATTTT	CASRKTGYNQPQHF
-	TRBV4-3	TRBJ2-7	-	TGCGCCAGCAGCCAAGCGGGCGGGGAATGGTACGAGCAGTACTTC	CASSQAGGEWYEQYF